Below are 22 T cell receptor beta chains sequenced from a single sample in a study of T cells in localized non-small cell lung cancer. Profiled with immunoSEQ multiplex PCR; TCRdb holds only in-frame clones, not every one. The table has fewer than 25,000 clones, roughly nine tenths seen once. This material consisted of peripheral blood, taken before any cancer treatment. Receptor source: a woman aged 35-75 years with stage I lung adenocarcinoma.

The chain combines TRBV19 with TRBJ2-3; 11 nucleotides match TRBD2. CDR3 length: 16 amino acids. Losses at the gene ends were 4 bases for V and 0 bases for J; bases not matched to a gene: 3. CDR1 and CDR2 (germline): LNHDA, SQIVND (reference sequence). CDR3 in amino acids: CASSRRLAGSTDTQYF. CDR3 DNA sequence: TGTGCCAGTAGTAGGAGACTAGCGGGGAGCACAGATACGCAGTATTTT.

The chain carries TRBV6-5 and TRBJ2-7, with a possible D match to TRBD2 (6 bases). CDR3 length: 13 residues. Germline CDR1 and CDR2: MNHEY and SVGAGI. V lost 5 bases, J lost 2 bases, and 10 bases lay in between. The CDR3 reads CASSPGTAYEQYF. Written as DNA, the CDR3 is TGTGCCAGCAGTCCGGGGACTGCCTACGAGCAGTACTTC.

The J gene is TRBJ1-4, the V gene TRBV4-1; D is perhaps TRBD1 (5 bases). V was trimmed by 3 bases and J by 16 bases, leaving 18 bases between them. CDR3 length equals 13 residues. Per germline, CDR1 MGHRA and CDR2 YSYEKL. The CDR3 DNA follows: TGCGCCAGCAGCCAGCTCTCTACCGGGACCCCGTTTTTT. This translates into CASSQLSTGTPFF.

This sequence joins TRBV6-1 and TRBJ1-1; possibly TRBD1 for D (5 bases). Trimming took off 7 bases at V and 11 bases at J, with 20 bases between the two ends. This CDR3 spans 13 amino acids. Per the germline V gene, CDR1 is MNHNS and CDR2 is SASEGT. The CDR3 protein is CASILAGGGRAFF. The CDR3 DNA reads as TGTGCCAGCATTCTGGCTGGCGGGGGAAGGGCTTTCTTT.

This clone was observed a few times. V and J are TRBV28 and TRBJ2-7, with 8 bases fitting TRBD2. There are 14 residues in the CDR3. CDR1 and CDR2 (germline): MDHEN, SYDVKM. Trimming took 6 bases from V and 4 from J; bases not matched to a gene: 8. CDR3 DNA: TGTGCCAGCAGCTTCCCCCGCGGGAGGTACGAGCAGTACTTC. This gives the protein CASSFPRGRYEQYF. The full variable domain, its missing parts supplied by reference TRBV28 and TRBJ2-7, is DVKVTQSSRYLVKRTGEKVFLECVQDMDHENMFWYRQDPGLGLRLIYFSYDVKMKEKGDIPEGYSVSREKKERFSLILESASTNQTSMYLCASSFPRGRYEQYFGPGTRLTVT.

In nucleotides, the CDR3 is TGTGCCAGCAGTCCTACAGGGCCTGCAATCCCTGACACCTTC. This encodes CASSPTGPAIPDTF. The chain is built from TRBV7-9 and TRBJ1-2; D might be TRBD1 (6 bases). V dropped 6 bases and J dropped 12 bases, with 23 bases sitting between them. Germline-derived CDR1 and CDR2 are SEHNR and FQNEAQ (reference sequence). The CDR3 runs to 14 residues.

The chain combines TRBV28 with TRBJ2-2; D uncertain. This CDR3 has 14 amino acids. V shed 4 bases and J shed 3 bases, with 9 bases lying between them. Germline V gene data show CDR1 as MDHEN and CDR2 as SYDVKM. In DNA form, the CDR3 reads TGTGCCAGCAGTTCACCGGGTGACACCGGGGAGCTGTTTTTT. Its translation: CASSSPGDTGELFF.

The V gene is TRBV4-1, the J gene TRBJ2-6; D unclear. The CDR3 totals 17 residues. Deletions cut 0 bases from V and 0 bases from J, with 9 bases between. Germline V gene data show CDR1 as MGHRA and CDR2 as YSYEKL. DNA for the CDR3: TGCGCCAGCAGCCAAGAATGGTCCCCCTCTGGGGCCAACGTCCTGACTTTC. This sequence encodes CASSQEWSPSGANVLTF.

The chain recombines TRBV2 with TRBJ1-5; 7 nucleotides match TRBD1. V gave up 7 bases and J gave up 5 bases; unmatched junction bases: 5. CDR3 length: 13 residues. Germline V gene lookup returns CDR1 SNHLY and CDR2 FYNNEI. CDR3 sequence reads: CASKGRGDQPQHF. Written as DNA, the CDR3 is TGTGCCAGCAAGGGCAGGGGGGATCAGCCCCAGCATTTT.

This sequence joins TRBV5-1 and TRBJ2-1; D may correspond to TRBD1 or TRBD2 (5 bases each). The CDR3 covers 16 residues. V was shortened by 0 bases and J by 7 bases, with 17 bases between the two germline ends. CDR1 SGHRS and CDR2 YFSETQ come from the germline V gene. For the CDR3, the DNA is TGCGCCAGCAGCTTGGTTGGGGGAGTACTGGGGAATGAGCAGTTCTTC. It translates to CASSLVGGVLGNEQFF. Drawing the rest from reference TRBV5-1 and TRBJ2-1, the complete variable domain is KAGVTQTPRYLIKTRGQQVTLSCSPISGHRSVSWYQQTPGQGLQFLFEYFSETQRNKGNFPGRFSGRQFSNSRSEMNVSTLELGDSALYLCASSLVGGVLGNEQFFGPGTRLTVL.

The chain has TRBV11-2 and TRBJ1-3; 8 bases match TRBD1. Germline values: CDR1 SGHAT, CDR2 FQNNGV. The CDR3 sequence is 15 residues long. V gave up 3 bases and J gave up 3 bases; unmatched junction bases: 4. CDR3 protein: CASSLVRGLGNTIYF. The CDR3 DNA reads as TGTGCCAGCAGCTTGGTCAGGGGGCTTGGAAACACCATATATTTT.

The chain couples TRBV28 to TRBJ1-4, with D unclear. Germline V gives CDR1 MDHEN, CDR2 SYDVKM. CDR3 length equals 14 residues. With 2 bases removed from V and 4 bases from J, the gap between germline ends came to 8 bases. The CDR3 here is CASSLRSINEKLFF. CDR3 in DNA: TGTGCCAGCAGTTTACGCAGCATTAATGAAAAACTGTTTTTT.

The chain employs TRBV4-2 and TRBJ2-5, with D uncertain. The V and J ends lost 4 bases and 6 bases respectively, with 18 bases between them. In germline, CDR1 is LGHNA, CDR2 YNFKEQ. The CDR3 runs to 15 residues. The CDR3 loop reads CASSLEGRVRKTQYF. The CDR3 DNA sequence: TGTGCCAGCAGCCTAGAAGGCCGAGTCCGAAAGACCCAGTACTTC.

This chain's CDR3 is CASSLAPPGATAYEQYF. The DNA of the CDR3 is TGTGCCAGCAGCTTAGCCCCCCCCGGAGCGACAGCCTACGAGCAGTACTTC. The V call is TRBV7-2, the J call TRBJ2-7, with D maybe TRBD1 (5 bases). Trimming cost V 0 bases and J 2 bases, with 17 bases left between them. Germline V gene lookup returns CDR1 SGHTA and CDR2 FQGNSA. The CDR3 has 17 amino acids.

This chain joins TRBV19 and TRBJ2-4, with D possibly called TRBD1 or TRBD2 (5 bases each). The germline gives CDR1 LNHDA, CDR2 SQIVND (reference sequence). This CDR3 has 13 residues. Between the trimmed V and J ends, which lost 6 bases and 8 bases, there was a span of 14 bases. The chain's CDR3 is CASRAPLGDIQYF. In nucleotides, the CDR3 is TGTGCCAGTAGGGCTCCTCTGGGGGACATTCAGTACTTC.

There are a few counts of this clone. Distinct nucleotide sequences in the sample also encode this CDR3. This chain uses TRBV7-9 with TRBJ2-7; 9 bases align to TRBD1. The CDR3 has 16 amino acids. The germline CDR1 and CDR2 sequences are SEHNR and FQNEAQ (reference sequence). V gave up 0 bases and J gave up 1 base; unmatched junction bases: 4. The DNA of the CDR3 is TGTGCCAGCAGCTTAGCCACAGGGGGCAGATCCTACGAGCAGTACTTC. Protein sequence: CASSLATGGRSYEQYF.

The chain uses TRBV28 and TRBJ2-1, with 7 nucleotides matching TRBD1. The CDR3 sequence is 14 residues long. V dropped 5 bases and J dropped 4; count of bases not matched to a gene: 5. Germline values: CDR1 MDHEN, CDR2 SYDVKM. The CDR3 region is CASSRDREYNEQFF. The CDR3 nucleotides are TGTGCCAGCAGTCGAGACAGGGAATACAATGAGCAGTTCTTC.

DNA for the CDR3: TGTGCCAGCAGCTTATTTGCAGCGGGCACCGGGGAGCTGTTTTTT. It is translated as CASSLFAAGTGELFF. This chain uses TRBV7-2 with TRBJ2-2; tentatively, D is TRBD2 (6 bases). Germline V gives CDR1 SGHTA, CDR2 FQGNSA. The CDR3 sequence is 15 residues long. The V gene lost 2 bases and the J gene lost 4 bases, with 11 bases spanning the gap.

This chain uses TRBV19 with TRBJ2-1; possibly TRBD2 for D (5 bases). V lost 7 bases to trimming and J lost 8 bases, with 27 bases between them. CDR3 length equals 17 residues. The germline CDR1 and CDR2 sequences are LNHDA and SQIVND (reference sequence). In nucleotides, the CDR3 is TGTGCCAGTACCCTGCGGCCGGCGGCCAGAGGGCTTGATGAGCAGTTCTTC. Encoded protein: CASTLRPAARGLDEQFF.

Here the CDR3 DNA reads TGCAGCGTTGAAACTAGCGGGACAACCTACGAGCAGTACTTC. Its translation: CSVETSGTTYEQYF. The chain links TRBV29-1 to TRBJ2-7, with TRBD2 identical over 10 bases. CDR1 is SQVTM, CDR2 ANQGSEA, per germline. The CDR3 is 14 amino acids. With 2 bases clipped from V and 2 bases from J, the junction kept 3 bases outside the gene matches.

The CDR3 sequence is CASTATGNNEQFF. The CDR3, as DNA: TGTGCCAGCACGGCGACAGGGAATAATGAGCAGTTCTTC. The chain is built from TRBV2 and TRBJ2-1; TRBD1 aligns across 7 bases. This CDR3 is built from 13 residues. With V trimmed by 7 bases and J by 7 bases, 7 bases remained unmatched. The germline gives CDR1 SNHLY, CDR2 FYNNEI.

The J gene is TRBJ2-6, the V gene TRBV11-2; D gene uncertain. CDR1 and CDR2 (germline): SGHAT, FQNNGV. Trimming cost V 2 bases and J 0 bases, with 8 bases left between them. The CDR3 sequence is 16 residues long. CDR3 sequence: CASSLISPSGANVLTF. The CDR3 DNA reads as TGTGCCAGCAGCTTAATTTCCCCCTCTGGGGCCAACGTCCTGACTTTC.